The text below deals with one TCR beta chain. These data come from a study of Ad26.COV2.S vaccination and SARS-CoV-2 variants. Sequencing was performed with immunoSEQ multiplex PCR; in TCRdb, only in-frame clones are kept and a portion is missing. The table records under 500,000 clones, about 90% of them present only once. Treatment of the sample: 15 to 20 received Ad26.COV2.S at low or high dose, single or two shots; about 5 received placebo; per-sample allocation not given. Sampling was done on day 63 after the first vaccine or placebo injection. Trimming removed 5 bases at V and 8 bases at J, with 10 bases between. The CDR3 loop spans 12 amino acids. CDR1 and CDR2 from the germline V gene are MNHEY and SVGAGI.

The J gene is TRBJ2-1, the V gene TRBV6-5; D is uncertain. The clonotype comes from a person between 18 and 65 years old who received the Ad26.COV2.S COVID-19 vaccine or a placebo. The sequenced sample was peripheral blood, obtained in a trial of Ad26.COV2.S vaccine versus placebo. In DNA form, the CDR3 reads TGTGCCAGCAGTCTGGATAATGATGAGCAGTTCTTC. Translation gives CASSLDNDEQFF.